Below, 2 T cell receptor beta chains from the same sample are listed, as sequenced in a study of early T cells in non-severe SARS-CoV-2 infection. TCRdb recomputed calls from the 5' RACE reads with MiXCR, one row per CDR3 protein. The table has approximately 84,000 distinct CDR3 sequences, under 15% seen once. The sample comprised whole blood. The origin of the receptors is an adult who was a healthcare worker with PCR-confirmed SARS-CoV-2 infection or an uninfected control (not recorded which).

The chain couples TRBV29-1 to TRBJ2-7, with D possibly TRBD2 on 6 matching bases. CDR3 size: 15 residues. V was cut by 7 bases and J by 4 bases, with 23 bases left in between. Germline values: CDR1 SQVTM, CDR2 ANQGSEA. DNA for the CDR3: TGCAGCGCCGTCGGCGGGTCCCGGGGGATATACGAGCAGTACTTC. Encoded protein: CSAVGGSRGIYEQYF.

This chain connects TRBV6-1 to TRBJ2-1; TRBD2 matches at 8 bases. Trimming removed 9 bases from V and 3 bases from J; junction bases left unmatched: 4. CDR3 length equals 13 residues. CDR1 MNHNS and CDR2 SASEGT come from the germline V gene. DNA for the CDR3: TGTGCCAGTAGGACTAGCAGCTACAATGAGCAGTTCTTC. This codes for CASRTSSYNEQFF.